The entry below describes one T cell receptor (beta chain). The data belong to a study of blood T cell repertoires in COVID-19. Across the study: PBMCs, B-cell-depleted T cells, or T cells were the source of the cDNA or gDNA that made up the material.

Losses at the gene ends were 4 bases for V and 3 bases for J; bases not matched to a gene: 5. The CDR3 loop spans 16 amino acids. Germline values: CDR1 SGHTA, CDR2 FQGTGA. Under the authors' procedure: It was from reference gene primer amplification that nucleated cell counts were estimated. Sequencing was performed with immunoSEQ multiplex PCR; in TCRdb, only in-frame clones are kept and a portion is missing. That table furnishes V, J and clone size, whereas the DNA furnished D and trimming. The sample lists 30,000 to 45,000 clones, approximately 88% seen once, with 7% to 9% in the top ten. The genes are TRBV7-3 and TRBJ2-3; 12 nucleotides line up with TRBD2. The source material was peripheral blood. The origin of this receptor is a human donor in a cohort sampled during active COVID-19. CDR3 amino acids: CASSSLTSGGTDTQYF. In DNA, the CDR3 is TGTGCCAGCAGCTCCCTAACTAGCGGGGGGACAGATACGCAGTATTTT.